This T cell receptor (beta chain) was recorded in a study of response to subunit inactivated influenza vaccine. TCRdb called the RT-PCR reads again in MiXCR, with one record for every CDR3 protein. The sample shows about 540,000 distinct CDR3 sequences, less than 25% of them seen only once. The ends were cut back, 3 bases at V and 4 bases at J, with 13 bases in the middle. The CDR3 has 14 residues. Germline assignment: CDR1 SGHTA and CDR2 FQGNSA. These same records also appear under a second study, on T cells expressing NK-cell markers. Per that paper: TCR beta cDNA was generated via 5'RACE template switching incorporating UMIs. The study drew TCR beta repertoires from sorted CD3+CD56+NKG2C+, CD3+CD56+NKG2C- and CD3+CD56-NKG2C+ T cells. A range of about 1.0-8% of CD8+ T cells consisted of dominant NKG2C+ clonotypes in roughly 6 donors. These same clonotypes (in four donors) also led the CD3+CD56-NKG2C+ fraction. Questions lingered over whether expanded NKG2C+ T cell clones were HCMV-specific.

This TCR was recovered from a man in his fifties who received an inactivated influenza vaccine. The rearrangement joins TRBV7-2 to TRBJ2-7, with D maybe TRBD1 (6 bases). The sample in question was CD4+ T cells sorted from PBMCs, obtained about 12 days after vaccination. This CDR3 reads CASSFPGQTYEQYF. CDR3 coding DNA: TGTGCCAGCAGCTTCCCGGGACAAACTTACGAGCAGTACTTC.